This TCR beta chain was sequenced during a study of T-cell memory formation after mild COVID-19. Study background: The study found TCR clusters largely donor specific.

The V gene end was trimmed by 6 bases and the J gene end by 5 bases; junction bases not matched to a gene: 8. Per germline, CDR1 MNHEY and CDR2 SMNVEV (reference sequence). The length of the CDR3 is 15 residues. Regarding this clonotype: The target antigen is unknown.

Study-level points and caveats: Pre-infection memory already had some responding clones, implying cross-reactive memory joined. Mainly CM and EM harbored the contracting CD4+ clones; mainly EMRA harbored the CD8+ ones.

Constant-segment primers and 5'RACE yielded cDNA libraries for TCR alpha and TCR beta, each carrying sample barcodes and UMIs. One entry per CDR3 protein results from TCRdb running MiXCR on the 5' RACE reads. The profile shows about 350,000 distinct CDR3 sequences, 20% to 25% of them singletons. Sequenced material: PBMCs or a T cell subset sorted from them (not recorded which). This TCR was recovered from a man in his late teens or twenties who had mild COVID-19 (a few samples of this study predate the infection). Cell type and time point are not known. This sequence joins TRBV27 and TRBJ1-5; 9 positions agree with TRBD1. The CDR3 DNA reads as TGTGCCAGCAGCAAGATAGGGGACAGGGATCAGCCCCAGCATTTT. As protein: CASSKIGDRDQPQHF.